These 10 T cell receptor beta chains were all obtained from the same sample, sequenced in a study of blood T cell repertoires in COVID-19. Clones were sequenced by immunoSEQ multiplex PCR, and TCRdb holds only the in-frame ones, with some missing. The data show roughly 110,000 clones, about 88% seen once. Source material: peripheral blood. These receptors were taken from a woman in her 70s who had recovered from COVID-19.

This clone was found a few times. The chain joins TRBV10-3 to TRBJ1-5, with unresolved D. CDR3 size: 14 residues. Germline V gene lookup returns CDR1 ENHRY and CDR2 SYGVKD. Trimming stripped 4 bases from V and 3 bases from J, with 10 bases between. CDR3 in amino acids: CAISVSGSNQPQHF. The CDR3 region has the DNA TGTGCCATCAGTGTGTCCGGGTCCAATCAGCCCCAGCATTTT.

The rearrangement links TRBV21-1 to TRBJ2-6; the DNA was not compared with TRBD2, the D call given in the table. TRBV21-1 is a known pseudogene. CDR3 length equals 18 residues. CDR3 in amino acids: CASSKDGLRTSGANVLTF. The CDR3 DNA reads TGTGCCAGCAGCAAAGACGGACTCAGGACGTCTGGGGCCAACGTCCTGACTTTC.

This chain links TRBV7-9 with TRBJ2-5; 8 bases line up with TRBD1. The CDR3 spans 14 residues. V shed 5 bases, J shed 5 bases, and the junction held 7 bases outside the gene matches. CDR1 and CDR2 from the germline V gene are SEHNR and FQNEAQ (reference sequence). The CDR3 loop reads CASSPRTGWETQYF. For the CDR3, the DNA is TGTGCCAGCAGCCCTCGGACAGGGTGGGAGACCCAGTACTTC.

The CDR3: CASSPTGTGKNIQYF. DNA of the CDR3: TGTGCCAGCAGTCCAACCGGGACAGGCAAAAACATTCAGTACTTC. The chain employs TRBV27 and TRBJ2-4, with 8 bases identical to TRBD1. CDR3 length: 15 amino acids. J was trimmed by 3 bases and V by 5 bases; bases with no gene match: 6. Germline V gene sequence: CDR1 MNHEY, CDR2 SMNVEV (reference sequence).

This sequence joins TRBV7-2 and TRBJ2-3; 7 nucleotides match TRBD2. Germline trimming cut 0 bases from V and 3 bases from J; bases unmatched to any gene: 0. The CDR3 covers 14 residues. Germline CDR1 is SGHTA and CDR2 is FQGNSA. The CDR3 DNA reads as TGTGCCAGCAGCTTAGCGGGAGGGACAGATACGCAGTATTTT. Translated: CASSLAGGTDTQYF.

This rearrangement joins TRBV5-1 to TRBJ2-1, with 7 bases that match TRBD2. The CDR3 runs 16 residues. With V trimmed by 1 base and J by 6 bases, 10 bases remained unmatched. Germline V gene sequence: CDR1 SGHRS, CDR2 YFSETQ. The DNA of the CDR3 is TGCGCCAGCAGCTTGCTGAGGACTAGGGAGGTCAATGAGCAGTTCTTC. Its protein product is CASSLLRTREVNEQFF. Combining the CDR3 with reference TRBV5-1 and TRBJ2-1 gives the whole variable domain KAGVTQTPRYLIKTRGQQVTLSCSPISGHRSVSWYQQTPGQGLQFLFEYFSETQRNKGNFPGRFSGRQFSNSRSEMNVSTLELGDSALYLCASSLLRTREVNEQFFGPGTRLTVL.

The chain joins TRBV18 to TRBJ1-5, with D perhaps TRBD1 (5 bases). Trimming removed 3 bases from V and 2 bases from J, with 14 bases in between. The CDR3 is made up of 16 amino acids. CDR1 and CDR2 from the germline V gene are KGHSH and LQKENI. CDR3 in amino acids: CASSPQTAGGNQPQHF. The CDR3 nucleotides are TGTGCCAGCTCACCGCAGACAGCTGGTGGCAATCAGCCCCAGCATTTT.

V gene TRBV7-3 combines with J gene TRBJ2-1; TRBD2 aligns across 7 bases. Germline-derived CDR1 and CDR2 are SGHTA and FQGTGA. V was clipped by 7 bases and J by 6 bases; unmatched bases: 15. This CDR3 contains 16 residues. Here the CDR3 DNA reads TGTGCCAGCACCAACGACAGCGGGGACCCCCCCAATGAGCAGTTCTTC. It translates to CASTNDSGDPPNEQFF.

The table lists this clone with a few counts. This chain uses TRBV19 with TRBJ2-2; tentatively, D is TRBD1 (5 bases). Germline CDR1 and CDR2: LNHDA and SQIVND (reference sequence). V lost 4 bases, J lost 7 bases, and 16 bases lay in between. The CDR3 contains 15 residues. CDR3 protein: CASSTSRGANGELFF. The CDR3 coding sequence is TGTGCCAGTAGTACCTCTCGTGGGGCGAACGGGGAGCTGTTTTTT.

This chain connects TRBV5-6 to TRBJ2-5; tentatively, D is TRBD1 (6 bases). The CDR3 runs 14 residues. In germline, CDR1 is SGHDT, CDR2 YYEEEE. The V end was cut by 6 bases, the J end by 3 bases, with 15 bases between. The CDR3 is CASTSISGEETQYF. CDR3 coding DNA: TGTGCCAGCACCTCAATCTCAGGGGAAGAGACCCAGTACTTC.